The 31 T cell receptor beta chains below come from one sample, sequenced in a study of blood T cells in healthy people across ages. Alongside a J-beta primer mix, a sample-barcoded 5' primer served in a second PCR lasting 7 to 11 cycles. TCRdb analysed the 5' RACE reads with MiXCR anew, one entry per CDR3 protein. The sample shows about 1.8 million distinct CDR3 sequences, around 48% of them seen only once. Sequences were obtained from blood. These receptors came from a woman in her 40s in good health.

There are a few counts of this clonotype. This rearrangement joins TRBV5-1 to TRBJ2-3, with D perhaps assigned TRBD1 or TRBD2 (5 bases each). Trimming stripped 0 bases from V and 3 bases from J, with 14 bases between. Germline-derived CDR1 and CDR2 are SGHRS and YFSETQ. The length of the CDR3 is 16 residues. This CDR3 is CASSLERGVGTDTQYF. The CDR3 DNA is TGCGCCAGCAGCTTGGAGCGAGGGGTGGGAACAGATACGCAGTATTTT.

V is TRBV15 and J is TRBJ1-2; D not certain. From germline, CDR1 is LNHNV and CDR2 YYDKDF (reference sequence). V lost 3 bases, J lost 4 bases, and 15 bases lay in between. The CDR3 loop spans 15 amino acids. The DNA of the CDR3 is TGTGCCACCAGCAGCCAAAGCACAGCACTCTATGGCTACACCTTC. Residues: CATSSQSTALYGYTF. Variable domain in full (rest from reference TRBV15 and TRBJ1-2): DAMVIQNPRYQVTQFGKPVTLSCSQTLNHNVMYWYQQKSSQAPKLLFHYYDKDFNNEADTPDNFQSRRPNTSFCFLDIRSPGLGDTAMYLCATSSQSTALYGYTFGSGTRLTVV.

This clonotype was counted many times. The chain couples TRBV4-2 to TRBJ1-2; a weak D match, TRBD1 (6 bases). Germline loops: CDR1 LGHNA, CDR2 YNFKEQ. The CDR3 runs 15 residues. Trimming removed 1 base at V and 6 bases at J, with 15 bases between. CDR3 loop: CASSQAPGGVDGYTF. CDR3 in DNA: TGTGCCAGCAGCCAAGCCCCCGGGGGCGTCGATGGCTACACCTTC.

The chain is built from TRBV7-8 and TRBJ2-7, with D tentatively TRBD1 (5 bases). Germline V gene lookup returns CDR1 SGHVS and CDR2 FQNEAQ. V was clipped by 5 bases and J by 10 bases, with 24 bases between them. CDR3 length: 15 amino acids. The CDR3 sequence: CASSPPGRAVRAQYF. DNA of the CDR3: TGTGCCAGCAGCCCTCCGGGCAGGGCAGTAAGGGCCCAGTACTTC. Full variable domain (missing parts from reference TRBV7-8 and TRBJ2-7): GAGVSQSPRYKVAKRGQDVALRCDPISGHVSLFWYQQALGQGPEFLTYFQNEAQLDKSGLPSDRFFAERPEGSVSTLKIQRTQQEDSAVYLCASSPPGRAVRAQYFGPGTRLTVT.

The chain joins TRBV11-2 to TRBJ2-4; 8 positions agree with TRBD1. Gene TRBJ2-7 matches the end of the DNA better, so the J call may be wrong. The CDR3 has 15 residues. The germline CDR1 and CDR2 sequences are SGHAT and FQNNGV. CDR3 sequence: CASSFTGQASYEQYF. The CDR3 coding sequence is TGTGCCAGCAGCTTTACGGGACAGGCCTCTTACGAGCAGTACTTC.

The V gene is TRBV7-9, the J gene TRBJ2-1; 11 bases fit TRBD1. Germline assignment: CDR1 SEHNR and CDR2 FQNEAQ (reference sequence). V shed 5 bases, J shed 8 bases, and the junction held 8 bases outside the gene matches. There are 15 residues in the CDR3. CDR3 nucleotides: TGTGCCAGCAGCCATTTTCGGACAGGGGGCCATGAGCAGTTCTTC. This encodes CASSHFRTGGHEQFF.

The table lists this clonotype with a few counts. This chain joins TRBV20-1 and TRBJ2-1, with D possibly matching TRBD2 (6 bases). The CDR3 loop spans 14 amino acids. Germline CDR1 DFQATT, CDR2 SNEGSKA (reference sequence). The ends were cut back, 5 bases at V and 1 base at J, with 12 bases in the middle. The CDR3 here is CSAELASSYNEQFF. Here the CDR3 DNA reads TGCAGTGCTGAACTAGCTTCATCCTACAATGAGCAGTTCTTC.

The chain uses TRBV15 and TRBJ1-1; D not resolved. The CDR3 totals 13 residues. CDR1 and CDR2 from the germline V gene are LNHNV and YYDKDF (reference sequence). Trimming took 7 bases from V and 2 from J, leaving 11 bases between them. The DNA for the CDR3 is TGTGCCACCATATCGGGGAGAAACACTGAAGCTTTCTTT. It encodes CATISGRNTEAFF.

The chain combines TRBV18 with TRBJ2-1; 9 bases are a match to TRBD2. CDR1 is KGHSH and CDR2 is LQKENI in the germline V gene. With 3 bases clipped from V and 8 bases from J, the junction kept 11 bases outside the gene matches. CDR3 length: 16 residues. CDR3 sequence (DNA): TGTGCCAGCTCACCCCCCAGCGGGGGGCCTAGGGATGAGCAGTTCTTC. Protein: CASSPPSGGPRDEQFF.

There are a few counts of this clonotype. The chain links TRBV7-9 to TRBJ2-4; 13 nucleotides align to TRBD2. CDR3 length equals 17 residues. The germline V gene has CDR1 SEHNR and CDR2 FQNEAQ (reference sequence). J gave up 0 bases and V 5 bases, and 4 bases lay outside the gene matches. The CDR3 sequence: CASSGTSGVGAKNIQYF. The CDR3 DNA reads TGTGCCAGCAGCGGGACTAGCGGGGTTGGAGCCAAAAACATTCAGTACTTC.

This clonotype was seen a few times. This chain joins TRBV5-6 and TRBJ2-1; D may correspond to TRBD1 or TRBD2 (5 bases each). V was pared by 0 bases and J by 4 bases, with 11 bases between. The CDR3 contains 15 residues. Germline CDR1 SGHDT, CDR2 YYEEEE. In DNA form, the CDR3 reads TGTGCCAGCAGCTTGGGGGGGAACAGGTACAATGAGCAGTTCTTC. Its translation is CASSLGGNRYNEQFF.

This chain joins TRBV13 and TRBJ2-3; TRBD2 agrees at 9 bases. The CDR3 is 15 amino acids. Germline values: CDR1 PRHDT, CDR2 FYEKMQ (reference sequence). The V and J ends lost 6 bases and 5 bases, in that order; junction bases with no gene match: 9. In DNA, the CDR3 is TGTGCCAGCAGTGCGGGGGGGCCTCCTCAAGATACGCAGTATTTT. As protein: CASSAGGPPQDTQYF.

This clonotype was seen more than once but under ten times. The V and J genes are TRBV7-2 and TRBJ1-4, with D perhaps matching TRBD1 (5 bases). The germline V gene encodes CDR1 SGHTA and CDR2 FQGNSA. CDR3 length: 14 residues. Between the trimmed V and J ends, which lost 5 bases and 3 bases, there was a span of 10 bases. CDR3 region: CASSGGTANEKLFF. In DNA, the CDR3 is TGTGCCAGCAGCGGCGGGACGGCTAATGAAAAACTGTTTTTT.

This clonotype appeared a few times. The chain has TRBV7-8 and TRBJ2-7; D not certain. CDR1 and CDR2 from the germline V gene are SGHVS and FQNEAQ. V lost 7 bases and J 3 bases, leaving 16 bases between the germline ends. The CDR3 totals 14 residues. Here the CDR3 reads CASNSLESNYEQYF. The CDR3 DNA reads TGTGCCAGCAACTCACTGGAGTCGAACTACGAGCAGTACTTC.

This chain links TRBV20-1 with TRBJ2-7; unclear D gene. Trimming stripped 0 bases from V and 3 bases from J, with 15 bases between. CDR3 length: 15 residues. The V gene's germline CDR1 is DFQATT and CDR2 SNEGSKA (reference sequence). In nucleotides, the CDR3 is TGCAGTGCTAGAGATGGTCTGGTTTCCCACTACGAGCAGTACTTC. Translation: CSARDGLVSHYEQYF.

At least ten counts were recorded for this clonotype. The V gene is TRBV29-1, the J gene TRBJ2-1; D may be TRBD1 or TRBD2 (5 bases each). The V gene's germline CDR1 is SQVTM and CDR2 ANQGSEA. Trimming took off 4 bases at V and 0 bases at J, with 10 bases between the two ends. This CDR3 is 14 amino acids long. The CDR3 coding sequence is TGCAGCGTTGGAGGGGCAAGCTCCTACAATGAGCAGTTCTTC. Translated, it gives CSVGGASSYNEQFF.

The chain is built from TRBV7-9 and TRBJ2-3; D is unclear. CDR1 and CDR2 from the germline V gene are SEHNR and FQNEAQ (reference sequence). V lost 8 bases and J 2 bases, leaving 5 bases between the germline ends. This CDR3 has 11 amino acids. CDR3 in DNA: TGTGCCAGCGGCGTCACAGATACGCAGTATTTT. It is translated as CASGVTDTQYF.

This chain uses TRBV27 with TRBJ1-2, with a possible D match to TRBD1 (5 bases). CDR1 is MNHEY and CDR2 is SMNVEV in the germline V gene (reference sequence). This CDR3 has 12 amino acids. Trimming removed 8 bases at V and 10 bases at J, with 17 bases between. The CDR3 DNA reads TGTGCCAGCGCTATGGGGGGTTTTGACTACACCTTC. Residues: CASAMGGFDYTF.

In this sample, this clonotype turned up a few times. This chain links TRBV29-1 with TRBJ2-3; tentatively, D is TRBD2 (6 bases). V dropped 3 bases and J dropped 0 bases, with 13 bases sitting between them. Germline loops: CDR1 SQVTM, CDR2 ANQGSEA. The CDR3 loop spans 15 amino acids. The CDR3 DNA reads TGCAGCGTTGACGGGACGGAGGGGAGCACAGATACGCAGTATTTT. Its translation: CSVDGTEGSTDTQYF.

The chain combines TRBV4-2 with TRBJ1-6; possible D gene TRBD1, 5 bases. The V end lost 1 base, the J end lost 0 bases, and 10 bases lay between the germline ends. The CDR3 loop spans 17 amino acids. Germline V gives CDR1 LGHNA, CDR2 YNFKEQ. The CDR3, as DNA: TGTGCCAGCAGCCAAGGGACAAGGAGCTCCTATAATTCACCCCTCCACTTT. Translated: CASSQGTRSSYNSPLHF.

In this sample, this clonotype turned up a few times. The chain recombines TRBV7-2 with TRBJ1-1; no clear D gene. This CDR3 comprises 14 residues. The V end was cut by 5 bases, the J end by 2 bases, with 12 bases between. The V gene's germline CDR1 is SGHTA and CDR2 FQGNSA. This CDR3 is CASSNVGFNTEAFF. The CDR3 DNA is TGTGCCAGCAGCAACGTTGGGTTCAACACTGAAGCTTTCTTT.

The rearrangement joins TRBV7-2 to TRBJ2-5; 9 nucleotides line up with TRBD1. Germline V gene data show CDR1 as SGHTA and CDR2 as FQGNSA. Losses at the gene ends were 2 bases for V and 11 bases for J; bases not matched to a gene: 12. This CDR3 has 15 amino acids. CDR3 protein: CASSLLGTGNNEQYF. CDR3 in DNA: TGTGCCAGCAGCTTATTGGGGACAGGGAACAATGAGCAGTACTTC.

The V gene is TRBV5-5, the J gene TRBJ2-7; the match to TRBD1 covers 7 bases. The CDR3 has 14 residues. Germline V gene lookup returns CDR1 SGHKS and CDR2 YYEKEE (reference sequence). After removal of 3 bases from V and 1 base from J, the junction contained 4 bases not matched to a gene. The CDR3 here is CASSSDRRSYEQYF. DNA for the CDR3: TGTGCCAGCAGCTCGGACAGGCGATCCTACGAGCAGTACTTC.

The chain carries TRBV6-6 and TRBJ1-1; D gene uncertain. Germline-derived CDR1 and CDR2 are MNHNY and SVGAGI (reference sequence). V was cut by 6 bases and J by 0 bases, with 14 bases left in between. The CDR3 consists of 15 residues. The CDR3 sequence: CASSLDLLMNTEAFF. CDR3 nucleotide sequence: TGTGCCAGCAGCCTAGATTTGTTAATGAACACTGAAGCTTTCTTT.

The sample holds many counts of this clonotype. The chain uses TRBV7-2 and TRBJ2-1; D might be TRBD2 (5 bases). V shed 1 base and J shed 8 bases, with 12 bases lying between them. This CDR3 contains 14 residues. CDR1 SGHTA and CDR2 FQGNSA come from the germline V gene. The CDR3: CASSLGTSIDEQFF. CDR3 in DNA: TGTGCCAGCAGCTTAGGGACTTCCATCGATGAGCAGTTCTTC.

J is TRBJ2-5 and V is TRBV7-2, with D perhaps being TRBD1 or TRBD2 (5 bases each). Germline V lookup: CDR1 SGHTA, CDR2 FQGNSA. V was cut by 4 bases and J by 0 bases, with 9 bases left in between. The CDR3 spans 14 residues. The CDR3 is CASSSREYQETQYF. In nucleotides, the CDR3 is TGTGCCAGCAGCTCCAGGGAGTACCAAGAGACCCAGTACTTC.

On this clonotype: The junction differs from germline at one of its ends, possibly a read error. CDR3 bases: TGTGCCAACAGCTCGAGCGGGGGGAGCACAGATACGCAGTATTTT. Translation: CANSSSGGSTDTQYF. The chain recombines TRBV7-3 with TRBJ2-3; 9 bases agree with TRBD2. The CDR3 extends over 15 amino acids. In germline, CDR1 is SGHTA, CDR2 FQGTGA. The entire variable domain, with the rest obtained from reference TRBV7-3 and TRBJ2-3, is as follows: GAGVSQTPSNKVTEKGKYVELRCDPISGHTALYWYRQSLGQGPEFLIYFQGTGAADDSGLPNDRFFAVRPEGSVSTLKIQRTERGDSAVYLCANSSSGGSTDTQYFGPGTRLTVL.

J is TRBJ2-6 and V is TRBV9, with a tentative D call TRBD1 (5 bases). Trimming took 7 bases from V and 1 from J, leaving 9 bases between them. Germline V lookup: CDR1 SGDLS, CDR2 YYNGEE. This CDR3 is built from 14 residues. The DNA for the CDR3 is TGTGCCAGCCAGGGCGGATCTGGGGCCAACGTCCTGACTTTC. The encoded protein is CASQGGSGANVLTF.

The chain combines TRBV4-3 with TRBJ2-1; D perhaps matches TRBD2 (6 bases). This CDR3 is built from 14 residues. V gave up 0 bases and J gave up 8 bases, with 11 bases separating them. Germline V CDR1 and CDR2: LGHNA, YSLEER. The CDR3 sequence is CASSQDSSGDEQFF. The CDR3 DNA reads as TGCGCCAGCAGCCAAGATTCATCGGGGGATGAGCAGTTCTTC.

The rearrangement links TRBV7-2 to TRBJ2-5; no firm D call. The germline CDR1 and CDR2 sequences are SGHTA and FQGNSA. V lost 2 bases, J lost 2 bases, and 18 bases lay in between. CDR3 length equals 17 residues. CDR3 protein: CASSLMAGGYLQETQYF. The CDR3 DNA reads as TGTGCCAGCAGCTTAATGGCTGGCGGATACCTTCAAGAGACCCAGTACTTC.

V and J are TRBV27 and TRBJ1-4, with a possible D match to TRBD1 (6 bases). Germline V gene lookup returns CDR1 MNHEY and CDR2 SMNVEV (reference sequence). V lost 5 bases to trimming and J lost 8 bases, with 18 bases between them. The CDR3 spans 15 residues. The CDR3 protein is CASSPPGGGPEKLFF. Here the CDR3 DNA reads TGTGCCAGCAGTCCCCCAGGAGGGGGTCCCGAAAAACTGTTTTTT. The entire variable domain, with the rest obtained from reference TRBV27 and TRBJ1-4, is as follows: EAQVTQNPRYLITVTGKKLTVTCSQNMNHEYMSWYRQDPGLGLRQIYYSMNVEVTDKGDVPEGYKVSRKEKRNFPLILESPSPNQTSLYFCASSPPGGGPEKLFFGSGTQLSVL.